A single sample is the source of the 28 T cell receptor beta chains below, sequenced in a study of cytomegalovirus exposure and HLA in healthy donors. PCR amplification relied on 60 Vbeta primers (plus 13 Jbeta primers). The repertoire was sequenced with immunoSEQ multiplex PCR; TCRdb's copy has only in-frame clones and lacks some. In all, the sample yields approximately 190,000 clones. The source material was PBMCs. The receptors were gathered from a boy aged 5-17 years in good health and CMV-seronegative.

The rearrangement uses TRBV7-9 and TRBJ2-1, with 7 bases matching TRBD2. Unmatched junction bases numbered 4, after V lost 5 bases and J lost 0 bases. This CDR3 is built from 15 residues. From germline, CDR1 is SEHNR and CDR2 FQNEAQ (reference sequence). CDR3 DNA sequence: TGTGCCAGCAGCCCAGGCGGGAGCTCCTACAATGAGCAGTTCTTC. Translation: CASSPGGSSYNEQFF.

The V and J genes are TRBV2 and TRBJ2-7; 7 bases fit TRBD2. The CDR3 loop spans 15 amino acids. V was clipped by 6 bases and J by 4 bases; unmatched bases: 12. Looked up from germline, CDR1 is SNHLY and CDR2 is FYNNEI. CDR3 nucleotides: TGTGCCAGCAGGGGAACAGCGGGGCCCCAGTACGAGCAGTACTTC. Translated: CASRGTAGPQYEQYF.

The chain combines TRBV5-1 with TRBJ2-5; no definite D call. The germline V and J ends were trimmed by 5 bases and 3 bases, with 20 bases remaining between them. This CDR3 has 16 amino acids. Germline assignment: CDR1 SGHRS and CDR2 YFSETQ. DNA for the CDR3: TGCGCCAGCAGATGGTTAGATCGCCCCGTTGAAGAGACCCAGTACTTC. Protein: CASRWLDRPVEETQYF.

For the CDR3, the DNA is TGTGCCACCAGCAGGCTAGGACAGTCCTACGAGCAGTACTTC. Translated, it gives CATSRLGQSYEQYF. The chain recombines TRBV15 with TRBJ2-7; D perhaps matches TRBD1 (6 bases). V was pared by 3 bases and J by 1 base, with 10 bases between. The germline gives CDR1 LNHNV, CDR2 YYDKDF (reference sequence). CDR3 length: 14 residues.

The chain carries TRBV19 and TRBJ1-3, with D tentatively TRBD1 (5 bases). The CDR3 covers 15 residues. V was cut by 3 bases and J by 2 bases, with 11 bases left in between. The germline V gene has CDR1 LNHDA and CDR2 SQIVND (reference sequence). CDR3: CASSMAREAGNTIYF. The CDR3 DNA sequence: TGTGCCAGTAGTATGGCCAGGGAGGCTGGAAACACCATATATTTT. Together with reference TRBV19 and TRBJ1-3, the CDR3 gives the full variable domain: DGGITQSPKYLFRKEGQNVTLSCEQNLNHDAMYWYRQDPGQGLRLIYYSQIVNDFQKGDIAEGYSVSREKKESFPLTVTSAQKNPTAFYLCASSMAREAGNTIYFGEGSWLTVV.

V is TRBV5-4 and J is TRBJ2-3; D gene unclear. Trimming took off 5 bases at V and 5 bases at J, with 9 bases between the two ends. The germline V gene encodes CDR1 SGHNT and CDR2 YYREEE (reference sequence). This CDR3 is 12 amino acids long. The CDR3 DNA is TGTGCCAGCAGGGTACCGGGAGATACGCAGTATTTT. This gives the protein CASRVPGDTQYF.

V is TRBV2 and J is TRBJ2-1, with TRBD2 identical over 15 bases. J gave up 8 bases and V 6 bases, and 5 bases lay outside the gene matches. The germline gives CDR1 SNHLY, CDR2 FYNNEI. CDR3 length: 15 amino acids. CDR3 coding DNA: TGTGCCAGCAGGGGACTAGCGGGGGGAGGGTATGAGCAGTTCTTC. Translated: CASRGLAGGGYEQFF.

The chain carries TRBV6-5 and TRBJ2-7, with 8 positions matching TRBD2. V dropped 0 bases and J dropped 0; count of bases not matched to a gene: 4. The length of the CDR3 is 16 residues. Germline V gene sequence: CDR1 MNHEY, CDR2 SVGAGI. Here the CDR3 reads CASSYSGGGLSYEQYF. CDR3 in DNA: TGTGCCAGCAGTTACTCGGGCGGGGGGCTCTCCTACGAGCAGTACTTC.

J is TRBJ2-7 and V is TRBV11-2; TRBD1 might be the D (6 bases). In germline, CDR1 is SGHAT, CDR2 FQNNGV. V was cut by 0 bases and J by 10 bases, with 28 bases left in between. The CDR3 contains 18 residues. This CDR3 is CASSLDLVHPSGTRVQYF. Here the CDR3 DNA reads TGTGCCAGCAGCTTAGATCTCGTTCACCCCTCCGGGACACGAGTACAGTACTTC.

The rearrangement uses TRBV5-3 and TRBJ2-1; D remains unclear. TRBV5-3 is an open reading frame whose function is uncertain. Trimming removed 3 bases from V and 8 bases from J, with 3 bases in between. The CDR3 runs to 10 residues. The CDR3 nucleotides are TGTGCCAGAAGCTCGGATGAGCAGTTCTTC. Its protein is CARSSDEQFF.

The genes are TRBV19 and TRBJ1-5; D gene uncertain. Between the trimmed V and J ends, which lost 6 bases and 1 base, there was a span of 7 bases. The CDR3 is 13 amino acids. CDR1 and CDR2 from the germline V gene are LNHDA and SQIVND (reference sequence). In DNA, the CDR3 is TGTGCCAGTAGGGAGGGAAGCAATCAGCCCCAGCATTTT. Its protein product is CASREGSNQPQHF.

This chain connects TRBV6-6 to TRBJ1-2; 8 nucleotides match TRBD1. CDR1 and CDR2 (germline): MNHNY, SVGAGI (reference sequence). The CDR3 totals 15 residues. V gave up 4 bases and J gave up 5 bases; unmatched junction bases: 9. The CDR3 DNA is TGTGCCAGCAGTTCCGCCGGACAGGGCCCATATGGCTACACCTTC. Protein sequence: CASSSAGQGPYGYTF.

This chain uses TRBV28 with TRBJ2-2; no clear D. The CDR3 covers 14 residues. Germline values: CDR1 MDHEN, CDR2 SYDVKM. The V end was cut by 6 bases, the J end by 3 bases, with 11 bases between. CDR3 sequence reads: CASRTRSYTGELFF. CDR3 in DNA: TGTGCCAGCAGAACGAGGAGTTACACCGGGGAGCTGTTTTTT.

The V call is TRBV6-5, the J call TRBJ1-3; TRBD1 aligns across 11 bases. Germline loops: CDR1 MNHEY, CDR2 SVGAGI. CDR3 length: 15 residues. J gave up 4 bases and V 6 bases, and 5 bases lay outside the gene matches. The CDR3 loop is CASSPDRGRGNTIYF. DNA for the CDR3: TGTGCCAGCAGCCCGGACAGGGGGCGCGGAAACACCATATATTTT.

The chain combines TRBV6-1 with TRBJ2-7; 7 bases line up with TRBD1. The CDR3 runs 15 residues. J was trimmed by 5 bases and V by 0 bases; bases with no gene match: 7. Germline CDR1 reads MNHNS; CDR2 reads SASEGT. CDR3 protein: CASSEAPDRAHEQYF. The CDR3 coding sequence is TGTGCCAGCAGTGAAGCCCCCGACAGGGCCCACGAGCAGTACTTC.

This sequence joins TRBV10-3 and TRBJ1-2, with a tentative D call TRBD1 (5 bases). The CDR3 length is 15 residues. V was shortened by 3 bases and J by 8 bases, with 19 bases between the two germline ends. The germline gives CDR1 ENHRY, CDR2 SYGVKD. The CDR3 DNA is TGTGCCATCAGTGACCTGGGACGGCGGGGAGTCGGCTACACCTTC. Protein: CAISDLGRRGVGYTF.

The J gene is TRBJ1-1, the V gene TRBV7-8; D is possibly TRBD1 (5 bases). This CDR3 region has 16 residues. Trimming pared 7 bases from V and 1 base from J, leaving 19 bases between. CDR1 and CDR2 from the germline V gene are SGHVS and FQNEAQ. The CDR3 coding sequence is TGTGCCAGCACCCAAAGGGCGGGGGATGAGAACACTGAAGCTTTCTTT. Translation: CASTQRAGDENTEAFF.

The DNA for the CDR3 is TGTGCCAGCAGCCCTGGAGAGCGGGGGGGCTGGTACGAGCAGTACTTC. As protein: CASSPGERGGWYEQYF. The J gene is TRBJ2-7, the V gene TRBV4-2, with 10 bases fitting TRBD2. The CDR3 totals 16 residues. Germline loops: CDR1 LGHNA, CDR2 YNFKEQ. The trim removed 4 bases at V and 4 bases at J, leaving 10 bases unmatched.

V is TRBV4-1 and J is TRBJ2-2, with D perhaps TRBD2 (6 bases). V lost 2 bases and J lost 3, with 16 bases in between. Germline CDR1 reads MGHRA; CDR2 reads YSYEKL. The CDR3 runs to 17 residues. DNA of the CDR3: TGCGCCAGCAGCCAACTGAAGTCGGGGGTGTACACCGGGGAGCTGTTTTTT. This sequence encodes CASSQLKSGVYTGELFF.

The J gene is TRBJ2-7, the V gene TRBV5-1, with 9 nucleotides matching TRBD1. Germline lookup yields CDR1 SGHRS and CDR2 YFSETQ. This CDR3 has 15 residues. The trim removed 0 bases at V and 1 base at J, leaving 2 bases unmatched. DNA for the CDR3: TGCGCCAGCAGCTTGGGGGGACAGGGTTCCTACGAGCAGTACTTC. Protein sequence: CASSLGGQGSYEQYF.

J is TRBJ2-1 and V is TRBV5-1; the D gene is possibly TRBD1 (6 bases). This CDR3 is built from 14 residues. Per the germline V gene, CDR1 is SGHRS and CDR2 is YFSETQ. Trimming removed 4 bases from V and 6 bases from J, with 14 bases in between. The CDR3 nucleotides read TGCGCCAGCAGCGAAACCAGGGGTATCAATGAGCAGTTCTTC. It translates to CASSETRGINEQFF.

The CDR3 loop reads CASSAIGTGGYGYTF. DNA of the CDR3: TGTGCCAGCAGCGCCATCGGGACAGGGGGCTATGGCTACACCTTC. The V gene is TRBV9, the J gene TRBJ1-2, with 11 positions matching TRBD1. CDR1 SGDLS and CDR2 YYNGEE come from the germline V gene. The V gene end was trimmed by 3 bases and the J gene end by 4 bases; junction bases not matched to a gene: 5. The CDR3 covers 15 residues.

V usage is TRBV7-2 and J usage is TRBJ2-1, with a weak D call TRBD2 (6 bases). V lost 10 bases and J 6 bases, leaving 10 bases between the germline ends. Germline assignment: CDR1 SGHTA and CDR2 FQGNSA. The length of the CDR3 is 11 residues. CDR3 loop: CAIGGRNEQFF. The CDR3 DNA reads as TGTGCCATCGGGGGACGCAATGAGCAGTTCTTC.

The V and J genes are TRBV5-4 and TRBJ2-7; tentative D call: TRBD2 (6 bases). Germline CDR1 is SGHNT and CDR2 is YYREEE (reference sequence). V was trimmed by 4 bases and J by 5 bases, leaving 19 bases between them. CDR3 length equals 15 residues. CDR3 sequence: CASSRAGAGTHEQYF. CDR3 sequence (DNA): TGTGCCAGCAGCCGAGCGGGTGCAGGGACGCACGAGCAGTACTTC.

The rearrangement links TRBV9 to TRBJ1-6; perhaps TRBD1 as D (5 bases). CDR1 is SGDLS and CDR2 is YYNGEE in the germline V gene. V was clipped by 4 bases and J by 7 bases, with 15 bases between them. This CDR3 is built from 15 residues. CDR3 nucleotide sequence: TGTGCCAGCAGCCCAGGAACAGGAGCCAATTCACCCCTCCACTTT. Encoded protein: CASSPGTGANSPLHF. Looking up the rest from reference TRBV9 and TRBJ1-6 gives the full variable domain: DSGVTQTPKHLITATGQRVTLRCSPRSGDLSVYWYQQSLDQGLQFLIQYYNGEERAKGNILERFSAQQFPDLHSELNLSSLELGDSALYFCASSPGTGANSPLHFGNGTRLTVT.

The chain employs TRBV2 and TRBJ1-1; D uncertain. Germline V gene sequence: CDR1 SNHLY, CDR2 FYNNEI. Trimming shortened V by 2 bases and J by 4 bases, and 14 bases separated the two germline ends. This CDR3 is built from 15 residues. CDR3 loop: CASSERSSGRTEAFF. CDR3 coding DNA: TGTGCCAGCAGTGAACGCAGCAGCGGGCGCACTGAAGCTTTCTTT.

The CDR3 DNA follows: TGTGCCACCAGCAGAGGCCGGAATGAAAAACTGTTTTTT. Its protein is CATSRGRNEKLFF. This chain connects TRBV15 to TRBJ1-4; no clear D gene. This CDR3 has 13 residues. V was pared by 1 base and J by 5 bases, with 5 bases between. The germline V gene encodes CDR1 LNHNV and CDR2 YYDKDF (reference sequence).

The chain is built from TRBV5-1 and TRBJ2-7; 8 positions agree with TRBD1. With 0 bases clipped from V and 3 bases from J, the junction kept 8 bases outside the gene matches. Per germline, CDR1 SGHRS and CDR2 YFSETQ. The CDR3 spans 16 residues. The CDR3 region is CASSLDPTGEGYEQYF. CDR3 nucleotide sequence: TGCGCCAGCAGCTTGGACCCGACAGGGGAAGGCTACGAGCAGTACTTC.